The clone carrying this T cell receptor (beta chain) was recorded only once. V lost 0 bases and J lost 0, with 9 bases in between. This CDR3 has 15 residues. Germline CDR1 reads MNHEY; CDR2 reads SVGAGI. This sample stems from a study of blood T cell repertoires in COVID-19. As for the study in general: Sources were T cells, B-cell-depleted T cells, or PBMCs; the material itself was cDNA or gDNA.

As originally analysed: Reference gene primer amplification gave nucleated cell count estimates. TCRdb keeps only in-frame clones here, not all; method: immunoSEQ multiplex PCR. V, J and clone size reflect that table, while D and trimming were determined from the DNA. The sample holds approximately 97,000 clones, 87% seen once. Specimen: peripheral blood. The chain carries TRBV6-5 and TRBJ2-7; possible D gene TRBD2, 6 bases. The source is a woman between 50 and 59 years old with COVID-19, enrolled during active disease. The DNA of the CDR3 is TGTGCCAGCAGTTACTCTGGGGGGAGCTCCTACGAGCAGTACTTC. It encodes CASSYSGGSSYEQYF.